A selection of T cell receptor beta chains follows, all from one sample in a study of blood T cells in healthy people across ages. One entry per CDR3 protein, called by TCRdb with MiXCR from the 5' RACE reads. The sample has about 970,000 distinct CDR3 sequences; roughly half are singletons. Specimen: blood. These TCRs come from an older woman in good health. Each CDR3 is given with its conserved first and last residue. The order of the fields is V gene, J gene, clone size, D gene, CDR3 protein, CDR3 DNA. A D gene is named only where the DNA matches it firmly. For some rows the clone size is stated as once, few or many, or as a class when expanded; others skip it.

v_call: TRBV3-1; j_call: TRBJ2-1; clone_size: -; d_call: TRBD2; cdr3_aa: CASSQEFGLAGISSYNEQFF; cdr3_nt: TGTGCCAGCAGCCAAGAATTTGGACTAGCGGGCATCAGCTCCTACAATGAGCAGTTCTTC
v_call: TRBV2; j_call: TRBJ2-5; clone_size: few; d_call: -; cdr3_aa: CASSEPRIGAETQYF; cdr3_nt: TGTGCCAGCAGTGAACCCCGAATAGGGGCAGAGACCCAGTACTTC
v_call: TRBV10-3; j_call: TRBJ2-5; clone_size: -; d_call: TRBD2; cdr3_aa: CAISTPTSGINEQYF; cdr3_nt: TGTGCCATCAGTACCCCGACTAGCGGGATCAATGAGCAGTACTTC
v_call: TRBV5-1; j_call: TRBJ2-1; clone_size: -; d_call: -; cdr3_aa: CASSLVLARHNEQFF; cdr3_nt: TGCGCCAGCAGCTTGGTTCTAGCACGCCACAATGAGCAGTTCTTC
v_call: TRBV20-1; j_call: TRBJ2-1; clone_size: once; d_call: TRBD2; cdr3_aa: CSAKAGGWNEQFF; cdr3_nt: TGCAGTGCTAAAGCGGGAGGGTGGAATGAGCAGTTCTTC
v_call: TRBV4-3; j_call: TRBJ2-7; clone_size: few; d_call: -; cdr3_aa: CASSQDTGTYEQYF; cdr3_nt: TGCGCCAGCAGCCAAGATACAGGGACCTACGAGCAGTACTTC
v_call: TRBV3-1; j_call: TRBJ2-3; clone_size: once; d_call: -; cdr3_aa: CASSQRIAVTDTQYF; cdr3_nt: TGTGCCAGCAGCCAACGAATAGCGGTAACAGATACGCAGTATTTT
v_call: TRBV7-2; j_call: TRBJ2-5; clone_size: few; d_call: -; cdr3_aa: CASRQGGGVQETQYF; cdr3_nt: TGTGCCAGCAGACAAGGAGGGGGTGTACAAGAGACCCAGTACTTC
v_call: TRBV6-1; j_call: TRBJ2-3; clone_size: -; d_call: TRBD2; cdr3_aa: CASSVPREGDTQYF; cdr3_nt: TGTGCCAGCAGTGTTCCGCGGGAGGGAGATACGCAGTATTTT
v_call: TRBV4-1; j_call: TRBJ2-1; clone_size: few; d_call: TRBD2; cdr3_aa: CASSPKWLTGGGEQFF; cdr3_nt: TGCGCCAGCAGCCCCAAATGGTTAACGGGAGGGGGTGAGCAGTTCTTC
v_call: TRBV7-2; j_call: TRBJ1-2; clone_size: -; d_call: TRBD1; cdr3_aa: CASSSGTGHGYTF; cdr3_nt: TGTGCCAGCAGCTCAGGGACAGGGCACGGCTACACCTTC
v_call: TRBV28; j_call: TRBJ2-3; clone_size: -; d_call: -; cdr3_aa: CASSLGRGRSDTQYF; cdr3_nt: TGTGCCAGCAGTCTTGGGAGGGGGCGGTCAGATACGCAGTATTTT
v_call: TRBV4-1; j_call: TRBJ2-7; clone_size: -; d_call: -; cdr3_aa: CASSQGLTSDEQYF; cdr3_nt: TGCGCCAGCAGCCAAGGCCTGACTAGTGACGAGCAGTACTTC
v_call: TRBV5-1; j_call: TRBJ1-2; clone_size: -; d_call: -; cdr3_aa: CASSLDGAASFLYGYTF; cdr3_nt: TGCGCCAGCAGCTTGGATGGGGCCGCTTCTTTCCTCTATGGCTACACCTTC
v_call: TRBV11-2; j_call: TRBJ2-7; clone_size: few; d_call: -; cdr3_aa: CASSLGLGGPYEQYF; cdr3_nt: TGTGCCAGCAGCTTAGGCCTTGGGGGGCCCTACGAGCAGTACTTC
v_call: TRBV5-1; j_call: TRBJ2-2; clone_size: -; d_call: -; cdr3_aa: CASSSGFGTGELFF; cdr3_nt: TGCGCCAGCAGCTCAGGGTTTGGAACCGGGGAGCTGTTTTTT
v_call: TRBV4-1; j_call: TRBJ2-1; clone_size: -; d_call: TRBD2; cdr3_aa: CASSQDSLAGYNEQFF; cdr3_nt: TGCGCCAGCAGCCAAGACTCACTAGCGGGATACAATGAGCAGTTCTTC
v_call: TRBV5-1; j_call: TRBJ2-7; clone_size: -; d_call: TRBD2; cdr3_aa: CASSLGLAGFQDEQYF; cdr3_nt: TGCGCCAGCAGCCTGGGACTAGCGGGCTTTCAGGACGAGCAGTACTTC
v_call: TRBV6-2/TRBV6-3; j_call: TRBJ2-5; clone_size: -; d_call: -; cdr3_aa: CASSLLPGTHQETQYF; cdr3_nt: TGTGCCAGCAGTCTCCTGCCAGGGACCCACCAAGAGACCCAGTACTTC
v_call: TRBV24-1; j_call: TRBJ2-7; clone_size: few; d_call: TRBD1; cdr3_aa: CATSDSRRGYSYEQYF; cdr3_nt: TGTGCCACCAGTGATTCGCGCAGGGGGTACTCCTACGAGCAGTACTTC
v_call: TRBV29-1; j_call: TRBJ2-1; clone_size: few; d_call: -; cdr3_aa: CSVAGGGEQFF; cdr3_nt: TGCAGCGTTGCCGGTGGAGGTGAGCAGTTCTTC
v_call: TRBV2; j_call: TRBJ2-1; clone_size: -; d_call: -; cdr3_aa: CASRTGPKGDEQFF; cdr3_nt: TGTGCCAGCCGGACGGGGCCCAAGGGCGATGAGCAGTTCTTC
v_call: TRBV3-1; j_call: TRBJ2-1; clone_size: -; d_call: TRBD2; cdr3_aa: CASSQPWGTTVNEQFF; cdr3_nt: TGTGCCAGTAGCCAACCATGGGGGACTACGGTCAATGAGCAGTTCTTC
v_call: TRBV20-1; j_call: TRBJ2-7; clone_size: -; d_call: -; cdr3_aa: CSAHTSSLTYEQYF; cdr3_nt: TGCAGTGCCCATACTAGCTCCCTAACCTACGAGCAGTACTTC
v_call: TRBV6-5; j_call: TRBJ2-7; clone_size: few; d_call: TRBD2; cdr3_aa: CASSYSIRTSGTYEQYF; cdr3_nt: TGTGCCAGCAGTTACTCGATTAGGACTAGCGGGACCTACGAGCAGTACTTC
v_call: TRBV18; j_call: TRBJ2-7; clone_size: -; d_call: TRBD1; cdr3_aa: CATIAGTGSYEQYF; cdr3_nt: TGTGCCACTATCGCCGGGACAGGGTCCTACGAGCAGTACTTC
v_call: TRBV7-2; j_call: TRBJ1-5; clone_size: -; d_call: -; cdr3_aa: CASSLGGGNSNQPQHF; cdr3_nt: TGTGCCAGCAGCTTGGGAGGGGGGAATAGCAATCAGCCCCAGCATTTT
v_call: TRBV5-1; j_call: TRBJ2-2; clone_size: -; d_call: -; cdr3_aa: CASSLEPLGPGELFF; cdr3_nt: TGCGCCAGCAGCTTGGAGCCGCTGGGTCCCGGGGAGCTGTTTTTT
v_call: TRBV6-7; j_call: TRBJ2-5; clone_size: -; d_call: -; cdr3_aa: CASSYSITGRRAQYF; cdr3_nt: TGTGCCAGCAGTTACTCGATAACGGGGCGCAGGGCCCAGTACTTC
v_call: TRBV4-2; j_call: TRBJ2-1; clone_size: -; d_call: TRBD2; cdr3_aa: CASSQTSTSAYNEQFF; cdr3_nt: TGTGCCAGCAGCCAAACGTCGACTAGCGCCTACAATGAGCAGTTCTTC
v_call: TRBV21-1; j_call: TRBJ2-3; clone_size: -; d_call: -; cdr3_aa: CASSRPGRSAQYF; cdr3_nt: TGTGCCAGCAGCCGCCCAGGAAGGAGCGCGCAGTATTTT
v_call: TRBV20-1; j_call: TRBJ2-1; clone_size: once; d_call: TRBD1; cdr3_aa: CSANRGPSYNEQFF; cdr3_nt: TGCAGTGCTAACAGGGGGCCCTCCTACAATGAGCAGTTCTTC
v_call: TRBV18; j_call: TRBJ1-1; clone_size: -; d_call: -; cdr3_aa: CASSTGRDTEAFF; cdr3_nt: TGTGCCAGCTCAACTGGGAGGGACACTGAAGCTTTCTTT
v_call: TRBV5-1; j_call: TRBJ2-6; clone_size: -; d_call: -; cdr3_aa: CASSLGHGANVLTF; cdr3_nt: TGCGCCAGCAGCTTAGGCCATGGGGCCAACGTCCTGACTTTC
v_call: TRBV10-3; j_call: TRBJ2-7; clone_size: -; d_call: TRBD1; cdr3_aa: CAISESGQGHEQYF; cdr3_nt: TGTGCCATCAGTGAGTCCGGACAGGGCCACGAGCAGTACTTC
v_call: TRBV20-1; j_call: TRBJ2-1; clone_size: -; d_call: TRBD2; cdr3_aa: CSARDQSGTYNEQFF; cdr3_nt: TGCAGTGCTAGAGATCAGAGCGGGACCTACAATGAGCAGTTCTTC
v_call: TRBV6-5; j_call: TRBJ2-1; clone_size: few; d_call: -; cdr3_aa: CASRDWGSNEQFF; cdr3_nt: TGTGCCAGCAGGGACTGGGGGAGCAATGAGCAGTTCTTC
v_call: TRBV12-3/TRBV12-4; j_call: TRBJ2-1; clone_size: -; d_call: TRBD2; cdr3_aa: CASSFASGRVNEQFF; cdr3_nt: TGTGCCAGCAGTTTCGCTAGCGGGAGGGTCAATGAGCAGTTCTTC
v_call: TRBV29-1; j_call: TRBJ2-6; clone_size: few; d_call: -; cdr3_aa: CGVVPRTVSSGANVLTF; cdr3_nt: TGCGGAGTCGTGCCTCGGACAGTTTCCTCTGGGGCCAACGTCCTGACTTTC
v_call: TRBV30; j_call: TRBJ1-5; clone_size: few; d_call: -; cdr3_aa: CAWSDGNQPQHF; cdr3_nt: TGTGCCTGGAGTGATGGTAATCAGCCCCAGCATTTT
v_call: TRBV5-1; j_call: TRBJ2-1; clone_size: -; d_call: TRBD2; cdr3_aa: CASSLVPAGGPNEQFF; cdr3_nt: TGCGCCAGCAGCTTGGTTCCTGCGGGAGGGCCCAATGAGCAGTTCTTC
v_call: TRBV20-1; j_call: TRBJ2-1; clone_size: few; d_call: TRBD2; cdr3_aa: CSAPRSVAGGRNEQFF; cdr3_nt: TGCAGTGCTCCCAGATCGGTCGCGGGAGGTAGGAATGAGCAGTTCTTC
v_call: TRBV2; j_call: TRBJ2-7; clone_size: few; d_call: -; cdr3_aa: CATSRGGAASYEQYF; cdr3_nt: TGTGCCACCTCCAGGGGAGGGGCGGCCTCCTACGAGCAGTACTTC
v_call: TRBV4-2; j_call: TRBJ1-4; clone_size: few; d_call: TRBD1; cdr3_aa: CASSPIDRGEGKLFF; cdr3_nt: TGTGCCAGCAGCCCCATAGACAGGGGGGAGGGAAAACTGTTTTTT
v_call: TRBV20-1; j_call: TRBJ2-5; clone_size: -; d_call: -; cdr3_aa: CSDLIGETQYF; cdr3_nt: TGCAGTGACCTAATCGGGGAGACCCAGTACTTC
v_call: TRBV27; j_call: TRBJ2-7; clone_size: many; d_call: -; cdr3_aa: CASSTGYEQYF; cdr3_nt: TGTGCCAGCAGTACCGGCTACGAGCAGTACTTC
v_call: TRBV7-2; j_call: TRBJ1-2; clone_size: -; d_call: -; cdr3_aa: CASNGGVTEDGYTF; cdr3_nt: TGTGCCAGCAACGGGGGGGTGACAGAGGATGGCTACACCTTC